Each of the 20 T cell receptor beta chains below was sequenced from the same sample in a study of long-term antiretroviral therapy in people with HIV. Version v3.0 of the immunoSEQ assay was performed at survey level. Assay: immunoSEQ multiplex PCR; the TCRdb copy retains only in-frame clones and omits some. The sample lists approximately 35,000 clones, approximately 83% seen once, with more than 9% in the top ten. Sequencing was performed on unsorted PBMCs, taken 2.2 years after starting antiretroviral therapy. The origin of the receptors is a man aged 18 to 30 with HIV.

The chain joins TRBV11-2 to TRBJ1-3; the match to TRBD1 covers 7 bases. The CDR3 contains 18 residues. Germline V gene data show CDR1 as SGHAT and CDR2 as FQNNGV. Unmatched junction bases numbered 13, after V lost 5 bases and J lost 0 bases. CDR3 residues: CASSQLEGTAISGNTIYF. CDR3 DNA: TGTGCCAGCAGCCAGTTGGAAGGGACAGCAATCTCTGGAAACACCATATATTTT.

The chain is built from TRBV19 and TRBJ2-3, with D unclear. CDR3 length equals 14 residues. The V end lost 4 bases, the J end lost 0 bases, and 8 bases lay between the germline ends. CDR1 and CDR2 (germline): LNHDA, SQIVND (reference sequence). Here the CDR3 DNA reads TGTGCCAGTAGTAGCCGTTCTAGCACAGATACGCAGTATTTT. Its translation: CASSSRSSTDTQYF.

The chain recombines TRBV28 with TRBJ1-1; D possibly corresponds to TRBD1 (6 bases). This CDR3 is 14 amino acids long. The ends were cut back, 8 bases at V and 1 base at J, with 14 bases in the middle. The germline V gene encodes CDR1 MDHEN and CDR2 SYDVKM. In DNA, the CDR3 is TGTGCCAGCGGAGCGGGACACTCGAACACTGAAGCTTTCTTT. Translating it yields CASGAGHSNTEAFF.

This chain connects TRBV18 to TRBJ2-5; D possibly matches TRBD1 or TRBD2 (5 bases each). Trimming shortened V by 4 bases and J by 2 bases, and 8 bases separated the two germline ends. Germline lookup yields CDR1 KGHSH and CDR2 LQKENI. This CDR3 spans 13 amino acids. CDR3 sequence: CASSQGEQETQYF. The CDR3 DNA follows: TGTGCCAGCTCACAAGGGGAGCAAGAGACCCAGTACTTC.

Within the sample, this clone is medium-sized (0.01 to 0.1%). The chain combines TRBV20-1 with TRBJ2-7; D not certain. V was shortened by 5 bases and J by 4 bases, with 9 bases between the two germline ends. The CDR3 sequence is 11 residues long. The germline V gene encodes CDR1 DFQATT and CDR2 SNEGSKA (reference sequence). The CDR3 DNA is TGCAGTGCTCGAAACGGTTACGAGCAGTACTTC. Its translation is CSARNGYEQYF.

The chain links TRBV19 to TRBJ2-1, with TRBD1 as a possible D gene (6 bases). The ends were cut back, 3 bases at V and 15 bases at J, with 18 bases in the middle. Per germline, CDR1 LNHDA and CDR2 SQIVND (reference sequence). There are 13 residues in the CDR3. CDR3 protein: CASSIGQSQRRFF. In DNA, the CDR3 is TGTGCCAGTAGTATCGGACAGAGCCAAAGGAGGTTCTTC.

V and J are TRBV6-4 and TRBJ2-7, with D hard to call. Trimming left V 3 bases short and J 0 bases short, with 9 bases between. Germline lookup yields CDR1 MRHNA and CDR2 SNTAGT. The CDR3 has 14 amino acids. CDR3 residues: CASSESESSYEQYF. For the CDR3, the DNA is TGTGCCAGCAGTGAGAGCGAGAGCTCCTACGAGCAGTACTTC.

The V call is TRBV7-2, the J call TRBJ2-3, with D unclear. Germline assignment: CDR1 SGHTA and CDR2 FQGNSA. The V end was cut by 5 bases, the J end by 10 bases, with 13 bases between. The CDR3 is 12 residues long. CDR3 sequence reads: CASSRLAQAQYF. CDR3 sequence (DNA): TGTGCCAGCAGCAGATTAGCCCAAGCGCAGTATTTT.

The CDR3 is CASSLGYQETQYF. The CDR3 DNA follows: TGTGCCAGCAGTTTGGGCTATCAAGAGACCCAGTACTTC. The chain links TRBV27 to TRBJ2-5; D not resolved. The germline gives CDR1 MNHEY, CDR2 SMNVEV (reference sequence). V lost 3 bases and J 2 bases, leaving 7 bases between the germline ends. This CDR3 spans 13 amino acids.

The chain has TRBV30 and TRBJ2-1; 9 nucleotides agree with TRBD1. The CDR3 consists of 12 residues. The germline gives CDR1 GTSNPN, CDR2 SVGIG (reference sequence). The J segment lost 8 bases and the V segment lost 5 bases, leaving 4 bases of the junction unmatched. The DNA for the CDR3 is TGTGCCTGGGACAGGGGGATTGATGAGCAGTTCTTC. Encoded protein: CAWDRGIDEQFF.

The CDR3 coding sequence is TGTGCCAGCAGCTTGGGGGGGAGCTCCTACGAGCAGTACTTC. This sequence encodes CASSLGGSSYEQYF. V is TRBV11-2 and J is TRBJ2-7; 7 nucleotides match TRBD2. Germline CDR1 reads SGHAT; CDR2 reads FQNNGV. The CDR3 consists of 14 residues. V was pared by 3 bases and J by 0 bases, with 2 bases of the junction left unmatched.

The V call is TRBV5-1, the J call TRBJ2-1; D possibly uses TRBD1 or TRBD2 (5 bases each). The CDR3 has 17 residues. Germline V lookup: CDR1 SGHRS, CDR2 YFSETQ. Trimming pared 3 bases from V and 8 bases from J, leaving 24 bases between. CDR3 amino acids: CASSWGTVAPTKDEQFF. DNA of the CDR3: TGCGCCAGCAGCTGGGGCACGGTAGCGCCAACCAAGGATGAGCAGTTCTTC.

The DNA of the CDR3 is TGTGCCAGCAGCTCTCGACCGGGACAGGGGACCCACGAGCAGTACTTC. Its protein product is CASSSRPGQGTHEQYF. The chain combines TRBV7-8 with TRBJ2-7; 10 bases match TRBD1. The junction had 11 bases not matched to a gene; V was cut back by 4 bases and J by 5 bases. The CDR3 runs to 16 residues. Germline V gene data show CDR1 as SGHVS and CDR2 as FQNEAQ.

The chain recombines TRBV28 with TRBJ1-1, with D perhaps matching TRBD1 (6 bases). This CDR3 is built from 12 residues. V was pared by 8 bases and J by 2 bases, with 9 bases between. From germline, CDR1 is MDHEN and CDR2 SYDVKM. The CDR3 coding sequence is TGTGCCAGCGGGGGCTATAACACTGAAGCTTTCTTT. It yields the protein CASGGYNTEAFF.

The gene calls are TRBV9 and TRBJ1-2; D is unclear. The CDR3 consists of 14 residues. Germline V gene data show CDR1 as SGDLS and CDR2 as YYNGEE. Trimming left V 0 bases short and J 1 base short, with 7 bases between. CDR3 bases: TGTGCCAGCAGCGTAGGAGGAGGTAACTATGGCTACACCTTC. Residues: CASSVGGGNYGYTF.

V gene TRBV29-1 combines with J gene TRBJ1-4; tentative D call: TRBD1 (6 bases). This CDR3 contains 13 residues. Trimming pared 6 bases from V and 3 bases from J, leaving 11 bases between. Germline values: CDR1 SQVTM, CDR2 ANQGSEA. CDR3 nucleotides: TGCAGCGTGGTGGACAGCTCTAATGAAAAACTGTTTTTT. The encoded protein is CSVVDSSNEKLFF.

V is TRBV6-5 and J is TRBJ2-5, with TRBD1 matching over 11 bases. Looked up from germline, CDR1 is MNHEY and CDR2 is SVGAGI. The ends lost 2 bases at V and 3 bases at J; junction bases unmatched: 2. This CDR3 spans 15 amino acids. The CDR3, as DNA: TGTGCCAGCAGTTACGGGGGACAGGGGGAAGAGACCCAGTACTTC. This encodes CASSYGGQGEETQYF.

J is TRBJ2-7 and V is TRBV4-2, with D possibly matching TRBD2 (6 bases). The CDR3 loop spans 17 amino acids. Germline-derived CDR1 and CDR2 are LGHNA and YNFKEQ. Trimming left V 0 bases short and J 0 bases short, with 15 bases between. The CDR3 DNA reads TGTGCCAGCAGCCAAGAAGGGCCAGCGGGCAACTCCTACGAGCAGTACTTC. This translates into CASSQEGPAGNSYEQYF.

This clone occurred once. The rearrangement uses TRBV5-4 and TRBJ2-1; no firm D call. The germline V gene has CDR1 SGHNT and CDR2 YYREEE (reference sequence). V was shortened by 5 bases and J by 4 bases, with 16 bases between the two germline ends. The CDR3 totals 15 residues. In nucleotides, the CDR3 is TGTGCCAGCAGTCCAAGCCAGGCGGTTTACAATGAGCAGTTCTTC. Protein: CASSPSQAVYNEQFF.

The J gene is TRBJ1-2, the V gene TRBV28; D possibly corresponds to TRBD1 (6 bases). In germline, CDR1 is MDHEN, CDR2 SYDVKM. Trimming left V 6 bases short and J 2 bases short, with 13 bases between. This CDR3 is 14 amino acids long. CDR3 sequence: CASSRITGNYGYTF. The CDR3 DNA reads TGTGCCAGCAGCCGTATTACAGGGAACTATGGCTACACCTTC.